These 14 T cell receptor beta chains came from one sample sequenced in a study of regulatory T cells in long-lasting Graves disease. With iRepertoire HTBI primers and Arm-PCR of CDR3 regions, TCR beta libraries were built. TCRdb redid the calling of the multiplex PCR reads with MiXCR, one entry per CDR3 protein. Of 420,000 or so distinct CDR3 sequences in the sample, 16% were seen once. Stated time point: newly diagnosed GD, antithyroid drugs for less than 3 months. The TCR library used RNA extracted from PBMCs. The data also belong to a second study, concerning T cells in Graves' hyperthyroidism and ophthalmopathy.

The sequenced sample was peripheral blood mononuclear cells (PBMCs), obtained at new diagnosis, from a patient treated with antithyroid drugs. All receptors derive from a woman younger than 30 with Graves disease.

This clonotype came up many times. V usage is TRBV12-3 or TRBV12-4 and J usage is TRBJ2-7; weak D call: TRBD1 (6 bases). V was cut by 6 bases and J by 3 bases, with 21 bases left in between. This CDR3 comprises 16 residues. The CDR3 nucleotides are TGTGCCAGCAGGTCCACAGGGTTTTATCGGGGCTACGAGCAGTACTTC. This sequence encodes CASRSTGFYRGYEQYF.

This clonotype appeared many times. V and J are TRBV7-2 and TRBJ1-1; a possible D gene is TRBD1 (6 bases). The CDR3 covers 15 residues. Looked up from germline, CDR1 is SGHTA and CDR2 is FQGNSA. Trimming removed 6 bases from V and 8 bases from J, with 22 bases in between. The CDR3 coding sequence is TGTGCCAGCAGACGACCGGGGGCCCCCACCCCGGAAGCTTTCTTT. This sequence encodes CASRRPGAPTPEAFF.

The chain couples TRBV5-1 to TRBJ2-1; D is undetermined. Germline V CDR1 and CDR2: SGHRS, YFSETQ. The CDR3 consists of 14 residues. V lost 1 base and J lost 5, with 10 bases in between. CDR3 sequence reads: CASSLIAEDNEQFF. In DNA form, the CDR3 reads TGCGCCAGCAGCTTGATAGCTGAGGACAATGAGCAGTTCTTC.

This clonotype was picked up a small number of times. The chain employs TRBV7-9 and TRBJ1-4; 7 bases are a match to TRBD1. The germline V gene has CDR1 SEHNR and CDR2 FQNEAQ (reference sequence). V was clipped by 1 base and J by 5 bases; unmatched bases: 4. This CDR3 contains 15 residues. The CDR3 spells CASSLGGQLNEKLFF. The DNA for the CDR3 is TGTGCCAGCAGCTTAGGGGGACAGCTGAATGAAAAACTGTTTTTT. The variable domain in full, with the rest retrieved from reference TRBV7-9 and TRBJ1-4, is DTGVSQNPRHKITKRGQNVTFRCDPISEHNRLYWYRQTLGQGPEFLTYFQNEAQLEKSRLLSDRFSAERPKGSFSTLEIQRTEQGDSAMYLCASSLGGQLNEKLFFGSGTQLSVL.

This clonotype has at least ten counts. The chain links TRBV6-5 to TRBJ2-7; possible D gene TRBD1, 5 bases. Trimming cost V 2 bases and J 4 bases, with 12 bases left between them. This CDR3 comprises 14 residues. The germline V gene has CDR1 MNHEY and CDR2 SVGAGI. The CDR3 DNA reads TGTGCCAGCAGTTACGCAGGGAACCCTTACGAGCAGTACTTC. This sequence encodes CASSYAGNPYEQYF.

To note about this clonotype: Since a much larger clone is just one base distant, this may be a read error. V is TRBV7-9 and J is TRBJ1-1; maybe TRBD1 (5 bases). The CDR3 length is 15 residues. From germline, CDR1 is SEHNR and CDR2 FQNEAQ (reference sequence). The germline V and J ends were trimmed by 6 bases and 6 bases, with 20 bases remaining between them. The CDR3 region is CASRPLRGRVAEAFF. CDR3 in DNA: TGTGCCAGCAGGCCCCTCCGGGGGAGGGTGGCTGAAGCTTTCTTT.

This clonotype has more than one count but fewer than ten. The V and J genes are TRBV12-3 or TRBV12-4 and TRBJ1-4; 9 bases map to TRBD1. This CDR3 region has 15 residues. V shed 6 bases and J 8 bases; nucleotides not matched to a gene: 10. The CDR3 DNA is TGTGCCAGCAGCACGTCGACAGGGGGAGTCGAAAAACTGTTTTTT. Its translation is CASSTSTGGVEKLFF.

This clonotype has just a few counts. The J gene is TRBJ1-2, the V gene TRBV3-1, with D perhaps matching TRBD1 (5 bases). Germline CDR1 reads LGHDT; CDR2 reads YNNKEL (reference sequence). The CDR3 extends over 14 amino acids. The V and J ends lost 1 base and 2 bases respectively, with 8 bases between them. CDR3 in amino acids: CASSQAGGNYGYTF. The CDR3 DNA is TGTGCCAGCAGCCAAGCCGGGGGAAACTATGGCTACACCTTC.

This clonotype was recorded at least ten times. V usage is TRBV12-3 or TRBV12-4 and J usage is TRBJ2-3; D is uncertain. V dropped 8 bases and J dropped 6 bases, with 9 bases sitting between them. The CDR3 covers 11 residues. CDR3 amino acids: CASLKRDTQYF. Here the CDR3 DNA reads TGTGCCAGCCTTAAACGGGATACGCAGTATTTT.

This clonotype was detected many times. This chain links TRBV19 with TRBJ2-7; D possibly matches TRBD1 or TRBD2 (6 bases each). Germline V gene lookup returns CDR1 LNHDA and CDR2 SQIVND (reference sequence). The CDR3 loop spans 15 amino acids. V was trimmed by 0 bases and J by 3 bases, leaving 12 bases between them. DNA for the CDR3: TGTGCCAGTAGTATAGACGGGGGACAAGACTACGAGCAGTACTTC. Protein product: CASSIDGGQDYEQYF.

The chain couples TRBV4-1 to TRBJ2-3; possible D gene TRBD1, 7 bases. The V and J ends lost 4 bases and 5 bases respectively, with 28 bases between them. Looked up from germline, CDR1 is MGHRA and CDR2 is YSYEKL. The CDR3 covers 19 residues. The CDR3 protein is CASSLGTSGVFRGEDTQYF. CDR3 DNA sequence: TGCGCCAGCAGCCTAGGGACCTCAGGGGTGTTCAGGGGGGAAGATACGCAGTATTTT.

The chain is built from TRBV6-1 and TRBJ1-6; TRBD1 matches at 8 bases. The CDR3 length is 15 residues. Germline-derived CDR1 and CDR2 are MNHNS and SASEGT. V was clipped by 2 bases and J by 9 bases; unmatched bases: 6. Here the CDR3 DNA reads TGTGCCAGCAGTGAACGGGACAGGCTGCTTTCACCCCTCCACTTT. Amino acid sequence: CASSERDRLLSPLHF.

This clonotype has only a few counts. The gene calls are TRBV6-1 and TRBJ1-2; a weak D match, TRBD1 (6 bases). This CDR3 region has 14 residues. Germline CDR1 and CDR2: MNHNS and SASEGT. The germline V and J ends were trimmed by 11 bases and 3 bases, with 19 bases remaining between them. The CDR3 DNA follows: TGTGCCTGTGGGACCGGGGGCGCCTACTATGGCTACACCTTC. Its translation: CACGTGGAYYGYTF.

The table lists this clonotype with many counts. The chain is built from TRBV15 and TRBJ2-1; D is perhaps TRBD1 (5 bases). The V end was cut by 5 bases, the J end by 2 bases, with 16 bases between. Germline V gene lookup returns CDR1 LNHNV and CDR2 YYDKDF (reference sequence). The CDR3 loop spans 16 amino acids. The CDR3 bases are TGTGCCACCAGCGTAAGACAGAAGACGACCTACAATGAGCAGTTCTTC. Encoded protein: CATSVRQKTTYNEQFF.